This T cell receptor beta chain was observed in a study of blood T cell repertoires in COVID-19. Study details: T cells, B-cell-depleted T cells, or PBMCs provided the cDNA or gDNA that served as material.

V lost 5 bases and J lost 4; bases outside the gene matches: 9. The CDR3 has 15 residues. Germline CDR1 is SNHLY and CDR2 is FYNNEI. Per the original data handling: Reference gene primers were amplified, and this amplification served to estimate nucleated cell counts. Here immunoSEQ multiplex PCR was the method, and the copy in TCRdb shows in-frame clones only, minus some. That table furnishes V, J and clone size, whereas the DNA furnished D and trimming. The table lists around 150,000 clones, roughly 84% of them singletons. The TCR sequence derives from a woman older than 75 with active or convalescent COVID-19. Sequencing was performed on peripheral blood. V usage is TRBV2 and J usage is TRBJ1-2; 8 bases agree with TRBD1. The CDR3 region has the DNA TGTGCCAGCAGTCGTGGACAGGGTAATACCTATGGCTACACCTTC. Its protein is CASSRGQGNTYGYTF.